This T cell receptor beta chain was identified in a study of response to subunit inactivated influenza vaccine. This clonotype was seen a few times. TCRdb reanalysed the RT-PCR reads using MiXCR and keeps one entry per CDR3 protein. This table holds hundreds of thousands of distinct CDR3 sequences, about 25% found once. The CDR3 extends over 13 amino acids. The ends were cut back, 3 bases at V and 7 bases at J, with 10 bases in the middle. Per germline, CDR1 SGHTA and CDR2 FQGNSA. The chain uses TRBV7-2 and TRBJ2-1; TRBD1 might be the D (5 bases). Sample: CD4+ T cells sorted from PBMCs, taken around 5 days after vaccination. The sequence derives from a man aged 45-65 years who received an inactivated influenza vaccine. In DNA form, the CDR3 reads TGTGCCAGCAGCTTCGCAGGGAATAATGAGCAGTTCTTC. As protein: CASSFAGNNEQFF.